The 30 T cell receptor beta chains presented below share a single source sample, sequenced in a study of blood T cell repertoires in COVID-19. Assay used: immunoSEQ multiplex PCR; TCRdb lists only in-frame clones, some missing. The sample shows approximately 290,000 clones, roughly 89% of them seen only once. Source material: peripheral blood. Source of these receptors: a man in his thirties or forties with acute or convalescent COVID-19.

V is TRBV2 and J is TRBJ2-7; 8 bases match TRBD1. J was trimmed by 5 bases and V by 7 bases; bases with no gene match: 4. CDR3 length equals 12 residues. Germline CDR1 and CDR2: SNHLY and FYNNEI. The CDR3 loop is CASILTGDEQYF. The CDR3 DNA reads TGTGCCAGCATCCTGACAGGGGACGAGCAGTACTTC.

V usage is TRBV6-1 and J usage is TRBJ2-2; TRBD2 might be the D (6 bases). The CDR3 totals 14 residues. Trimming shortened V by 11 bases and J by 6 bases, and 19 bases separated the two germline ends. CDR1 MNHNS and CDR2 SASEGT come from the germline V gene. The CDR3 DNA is TGTGCCGCCCGGCGGGCGGGAAGGGCCGGGGAGCTGTTTTTT. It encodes CAARRAGRAGELFF.

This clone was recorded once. In nucleotides, the CDR3 is TGTGCCACGATCACCGGAAAGGGGAATGCCTACGAGCAGTACTTC. It translates to CATITGKGNAYEQYF. This rearrangement joins TRBV6-5 to TRBJ2-7; D is possibly TRBD1 (5 bases). CDR3 length: 15 amino acids. V was clipped by 10 bases and J by 2 bases, with 21 bases between them. Germline V gene sequence: CDR1 MNHEY, CDR2 SVGAGI.

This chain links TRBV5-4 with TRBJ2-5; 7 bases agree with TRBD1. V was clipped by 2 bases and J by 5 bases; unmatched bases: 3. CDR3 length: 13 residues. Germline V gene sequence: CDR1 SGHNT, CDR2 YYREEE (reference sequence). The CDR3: CASSFSRGETQYF. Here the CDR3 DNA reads TGTGCCAGCAGCTTTAGCAGGGGGGAGACCCAGTACTTC.

The CDR3 reads CASSFQARDYFYEQYF. The CDR3 DNA sequence: TGTGCCAGCAGCTTTCAAGCCCGGGACTACTTCTACGAGCAGTACTTC. The V and J genes are TRBV11-2 and TRBJ2-7, with 7 bases lining up with TRBD2. The V and J ends lost 3 bases and 3 bases, in that order; junction bases with no gene match: 11. The germline V gene encodes CDR1 SGHAT and CDR2 FQNNGV. This CDR3 has 16 residues.

DNA for the CDR3: TGTGCCAGCAGAGTTGGAGGAGTTCGAGGTCGGACTGAAGCTTTCTTT. Translating gives CASRVGGVRGRTEAFF. This chain uses TRBV2 with TRBJ1-1; no clear D gene. The germline CDR1 and CDR2 sequences are SNHLY and FYNNEI. The CDR3 has 16 amino acids. The V gene lost 6 bases and the J gene lost 5 bases, with 22 bases spanning the gap.

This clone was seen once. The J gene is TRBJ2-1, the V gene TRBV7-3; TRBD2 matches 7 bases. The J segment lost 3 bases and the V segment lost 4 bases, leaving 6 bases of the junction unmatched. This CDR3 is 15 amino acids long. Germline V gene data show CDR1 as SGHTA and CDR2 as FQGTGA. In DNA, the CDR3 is TGTGCCAGCAGCTCCACCGGGACTAACTACAATGAGCAGTTCTTC. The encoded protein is CASSSTGTNYNEQFF. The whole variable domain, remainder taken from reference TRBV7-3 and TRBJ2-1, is GAGVSQTPSNKVTEKGKYVELRCDPISGHTALYWYRQSLGQGPEFLIYFQGTGAADDSGLPNDRFFAVRPEGSVSTLKIQRTERGDSAVYLCASSSTGTNYNEQFFGPGTRLTVL.

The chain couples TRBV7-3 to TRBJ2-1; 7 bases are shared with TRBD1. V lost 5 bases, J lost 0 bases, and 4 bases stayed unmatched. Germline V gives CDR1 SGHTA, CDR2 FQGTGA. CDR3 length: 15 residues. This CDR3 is CASSPTGLSYNEQFF. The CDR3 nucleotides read TGTGCCAGCAGCCCGACAGGGCTCTCCTACAATGAGCAGTTCTTC. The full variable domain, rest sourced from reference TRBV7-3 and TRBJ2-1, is GAGVSQTPSNKVTEKGKYVELRCDPISGHTALYWYRQSLGQGPEFLIYFQGTGAADDSGLPNDRFFAVRPEGSVSTLKIQRTERGDSAVYLCASSPTGLSYNEQFFGPGTRLTVL.

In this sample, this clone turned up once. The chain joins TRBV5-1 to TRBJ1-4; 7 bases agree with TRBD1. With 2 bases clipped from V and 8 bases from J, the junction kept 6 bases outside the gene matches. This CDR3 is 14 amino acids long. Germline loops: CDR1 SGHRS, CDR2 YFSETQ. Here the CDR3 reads CASSLNRGSEKLFF. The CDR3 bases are TGCGCCAGCAGCTTAAACAGGGGTTCAGAAAAACTGTTTTTT.

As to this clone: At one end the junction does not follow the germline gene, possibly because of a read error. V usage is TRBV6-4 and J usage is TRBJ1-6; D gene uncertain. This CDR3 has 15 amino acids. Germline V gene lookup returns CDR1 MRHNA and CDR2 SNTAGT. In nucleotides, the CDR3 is TGTGCCAGCAGTGACTCGGCGGTTTCGGATTCTCCCCTCCACTTT. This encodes CASSDSAVSDSPLHF.

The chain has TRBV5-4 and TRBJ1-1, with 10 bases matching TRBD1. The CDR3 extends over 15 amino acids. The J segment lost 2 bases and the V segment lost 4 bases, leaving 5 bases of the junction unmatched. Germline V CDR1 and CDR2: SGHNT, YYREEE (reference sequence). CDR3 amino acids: CASSLRDRGNTEAFF. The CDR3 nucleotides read TGTGCCAGCAGCCTCCGGGACAGGGGTAACACTGAAGCTTTCTTT. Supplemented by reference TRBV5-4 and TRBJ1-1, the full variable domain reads ETGVTQSPTHLIKTRGQQVTLRCSSQSGHNTVSWYQQALGQGPQFIFQYYREEENGRGNFPPRFSGLQFPNYSSELNVNALELDDSALYLCASSLRDRGNTEAFFGQGTRLTVV.

CDR3 sequence: CASSYHRTSGNIQYF. The CDR3 bases are TGTGCCAGCAGTTACCACCGAACTAGCGGAAACATTCAGTACTTC. This chain joins TRBV6-6 and TRBJ2-4, with 8 positions matching TRBD2. The V segment lost 2 bases and the J segment 6 bases; nucleotides outside the gene matches: 6. Germline CDR1 reads MNHNY; CDR2 reads SVGAGI (reference sequence). CDR3 length: 15 residues.

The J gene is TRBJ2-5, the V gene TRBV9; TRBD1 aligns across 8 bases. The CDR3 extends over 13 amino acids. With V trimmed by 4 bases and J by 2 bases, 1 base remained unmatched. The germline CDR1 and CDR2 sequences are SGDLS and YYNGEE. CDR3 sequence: CASSRTGQETQYF. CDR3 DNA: TGTGCCAGCAGCCGGACAGGGCAAGAGACCCAGTACTTC.

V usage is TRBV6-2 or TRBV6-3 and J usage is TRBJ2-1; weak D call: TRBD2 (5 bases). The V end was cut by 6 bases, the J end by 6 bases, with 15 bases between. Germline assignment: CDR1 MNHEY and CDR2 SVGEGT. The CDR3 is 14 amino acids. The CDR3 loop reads CASSPRTRGNEQFF. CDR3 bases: TGTGCCAGCAGCCCCAGGACCCGGGGCAATGAGCAGTTCTTC.

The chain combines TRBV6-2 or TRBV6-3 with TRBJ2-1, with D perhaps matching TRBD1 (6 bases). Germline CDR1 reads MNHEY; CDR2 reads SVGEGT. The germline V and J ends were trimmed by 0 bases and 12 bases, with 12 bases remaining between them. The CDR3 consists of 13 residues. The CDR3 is CASSYSTYRAQFF. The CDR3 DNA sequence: TGTGCCAGCAGTTACTCGACCTACAGGGCGCAGTTCTTC.

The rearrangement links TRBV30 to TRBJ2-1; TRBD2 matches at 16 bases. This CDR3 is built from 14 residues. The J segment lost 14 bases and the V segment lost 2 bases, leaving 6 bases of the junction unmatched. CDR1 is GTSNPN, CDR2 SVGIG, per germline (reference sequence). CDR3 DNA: TGTGCCTGGAGTACGGGACTAGCGGGAGGGCCGGAGTTCTTC. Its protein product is CAWSTGLAGGPEFF.

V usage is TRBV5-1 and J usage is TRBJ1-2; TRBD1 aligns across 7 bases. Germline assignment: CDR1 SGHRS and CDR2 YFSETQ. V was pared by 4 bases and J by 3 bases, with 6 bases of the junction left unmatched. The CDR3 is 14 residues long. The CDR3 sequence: CASSRAGTDYGYTF. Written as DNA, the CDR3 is TGCGCCAGCAGCAGGGCCGGGACAGACTATGGCTACACCTTC.

The CDR3 DNA reads TGTGCCACCAGCAGAGAGAGACGGAGGTACGAGCAGTACTTC. This codes for CATSRERRRYEQYF. V is TRBV15 and J is TRBJ2-7; possible D gene TRBD2, 5 bases. Germline V gene data show CDR1 as LNHNV and CDR2 as YYDKDF (reference sequence). Trimming cost V 0 bases and J 4 bases, with 10 bases left between them. This CDR3 has 14 amino acids. Variable domain in full (rest from reference TRBV15 and TRBJ2-7): DAMVIQNPRYQVTQFGKPVTLSCSQTLNHNVMYWYQQKSSQAPKLLFHYYDKDFNNEADTPDNFQSRRPNTSFCFLDIRSPGLGDTAMYLCATSRERRRYEQYFGPGTRLTVT.

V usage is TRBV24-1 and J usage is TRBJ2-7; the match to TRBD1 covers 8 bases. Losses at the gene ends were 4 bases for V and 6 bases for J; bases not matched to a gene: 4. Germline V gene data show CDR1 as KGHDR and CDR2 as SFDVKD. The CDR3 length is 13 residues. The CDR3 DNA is TGTGCCACCAGTGACCCCGACAGGGGCGAGCAGTACTTC. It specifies CATSDPDRGEQYF.

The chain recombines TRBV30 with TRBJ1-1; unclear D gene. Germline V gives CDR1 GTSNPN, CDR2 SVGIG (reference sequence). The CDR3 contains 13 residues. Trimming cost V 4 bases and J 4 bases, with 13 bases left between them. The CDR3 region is CAWKWAGGTEAFF. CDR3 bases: TGTGCCTGGAAGTGGGCGGGCGGCACTGAAGCTTTCTTT. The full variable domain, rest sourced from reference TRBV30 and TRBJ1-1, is SQTIHQWPATLVQPVGSPLSLECTVEGTSNPNLYWYRQAAGRGLQLLFYSVGIGQISSEVPQNLSASRPQDRQFILSSKKLLLSDSGFYLCAWKWAGGTEAFFGQGTRLTVV.

The CDR3 DNA reads as TGTGCCAGCAGTCAACTAGCGGGCTCGAGCTCCTACAATGAGCAGTTCTTC. Its protein product is CASSQLAGSSSYNEQFF. The rearrangement joins TRBV6-2 or TRBV6-3 to TRBJ2-1, with 9 bases that match TRBD2. Germline CDR1 MNHEY, CDR2 SVGEGT. The CDR3 sequence is 17 residues long. V was pared by 5 bases and J by 0 bases, with 8 bases of the junction left unmatched.

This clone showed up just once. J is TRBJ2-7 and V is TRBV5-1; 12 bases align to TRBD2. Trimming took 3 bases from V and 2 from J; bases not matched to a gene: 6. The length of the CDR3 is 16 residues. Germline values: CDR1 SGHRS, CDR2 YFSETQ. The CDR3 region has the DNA TGCGCCAGCAGCTCTGGACTAGCGGGGCCCACCTACGAGCAGTACTTC. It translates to CASSSGLAGPTYEQYF.

The CDR3 nucleotides are TGTGCCAGCAGCCCGACGTGGACAGGGAAAGCTTTCTTT. Translation gives CASSPTWTGKAFF. This chain links TRBV9 with TRBJ1-1, with 8 bases lining up with TRBD1. The germline CDR1 and CDR2 sequences are SGDLS and YYNGEE. V lost 4 bases, J lost 9 bases, and 8 bases stayed unmatched. The CDR3 spans 13 residues.

CDR3: CATSDLSGGPHQPQHF. CDR3 bases: TGTGCCACCAGTGATTTGTCGGGGGGGCCTCATCAGCCCCAGCATTTT. V gene TRBV24-1 combines with J gene TRBJ1-5, with D possibly matching TRBD1 (6 bases). The CDR3 length is 16 residues. In germline, CDR1 is KGHDR, CDR2 SFDVKD. V lost 0 bases and J lost 5, with 13 bases in between.

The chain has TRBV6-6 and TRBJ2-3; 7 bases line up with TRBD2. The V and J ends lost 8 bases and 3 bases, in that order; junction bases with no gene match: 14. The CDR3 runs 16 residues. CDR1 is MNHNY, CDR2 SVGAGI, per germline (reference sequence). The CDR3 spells CASARQAGPSTDTQYF. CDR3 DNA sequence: TGTGCCAGCGCTAGGCAAGCGGGGCCATCAACAGATACGCAGTATTTT.

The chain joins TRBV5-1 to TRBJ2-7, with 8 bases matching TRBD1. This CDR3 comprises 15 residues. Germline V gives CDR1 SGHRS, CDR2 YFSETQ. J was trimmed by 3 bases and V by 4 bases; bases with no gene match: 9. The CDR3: CASSRSGTGFYEQYF. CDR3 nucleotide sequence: TGCGCCAGCAGCAGATCCGGGACAGGCTTCTACGAGCAGTACTTC.

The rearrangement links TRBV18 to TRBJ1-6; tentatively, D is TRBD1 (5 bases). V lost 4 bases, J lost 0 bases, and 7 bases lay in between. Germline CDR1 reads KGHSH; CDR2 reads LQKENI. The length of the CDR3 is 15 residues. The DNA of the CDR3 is TGTGCCAGCTCACAGGACACCTCCTATAATTCACCCCTCCACTTT. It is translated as CASSQDTSYNSPLHF.

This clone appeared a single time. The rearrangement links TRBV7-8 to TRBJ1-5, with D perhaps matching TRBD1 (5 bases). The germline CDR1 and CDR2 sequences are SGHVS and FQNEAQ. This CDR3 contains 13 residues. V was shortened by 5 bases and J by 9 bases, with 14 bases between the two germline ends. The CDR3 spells CASSLPGVGPQHF. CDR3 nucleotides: TGTGCCAGCAGCCTACCGGGGGTCGGGCCCCAGCATTTT.

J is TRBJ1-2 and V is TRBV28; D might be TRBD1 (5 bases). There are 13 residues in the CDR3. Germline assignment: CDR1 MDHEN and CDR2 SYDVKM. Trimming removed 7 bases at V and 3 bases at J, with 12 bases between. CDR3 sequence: CASTVQDYYGYTF. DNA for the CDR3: TGTGCCAGCACTGTACAGGATTACTATGGCTACACCTTC.

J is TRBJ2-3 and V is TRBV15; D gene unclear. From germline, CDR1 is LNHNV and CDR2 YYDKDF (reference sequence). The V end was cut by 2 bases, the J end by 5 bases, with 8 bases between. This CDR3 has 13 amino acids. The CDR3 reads CATSRLFLDTQYF. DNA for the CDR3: TGTGCCACCAGCAGACTTTTTCTAGATACGCAGTATTTT.